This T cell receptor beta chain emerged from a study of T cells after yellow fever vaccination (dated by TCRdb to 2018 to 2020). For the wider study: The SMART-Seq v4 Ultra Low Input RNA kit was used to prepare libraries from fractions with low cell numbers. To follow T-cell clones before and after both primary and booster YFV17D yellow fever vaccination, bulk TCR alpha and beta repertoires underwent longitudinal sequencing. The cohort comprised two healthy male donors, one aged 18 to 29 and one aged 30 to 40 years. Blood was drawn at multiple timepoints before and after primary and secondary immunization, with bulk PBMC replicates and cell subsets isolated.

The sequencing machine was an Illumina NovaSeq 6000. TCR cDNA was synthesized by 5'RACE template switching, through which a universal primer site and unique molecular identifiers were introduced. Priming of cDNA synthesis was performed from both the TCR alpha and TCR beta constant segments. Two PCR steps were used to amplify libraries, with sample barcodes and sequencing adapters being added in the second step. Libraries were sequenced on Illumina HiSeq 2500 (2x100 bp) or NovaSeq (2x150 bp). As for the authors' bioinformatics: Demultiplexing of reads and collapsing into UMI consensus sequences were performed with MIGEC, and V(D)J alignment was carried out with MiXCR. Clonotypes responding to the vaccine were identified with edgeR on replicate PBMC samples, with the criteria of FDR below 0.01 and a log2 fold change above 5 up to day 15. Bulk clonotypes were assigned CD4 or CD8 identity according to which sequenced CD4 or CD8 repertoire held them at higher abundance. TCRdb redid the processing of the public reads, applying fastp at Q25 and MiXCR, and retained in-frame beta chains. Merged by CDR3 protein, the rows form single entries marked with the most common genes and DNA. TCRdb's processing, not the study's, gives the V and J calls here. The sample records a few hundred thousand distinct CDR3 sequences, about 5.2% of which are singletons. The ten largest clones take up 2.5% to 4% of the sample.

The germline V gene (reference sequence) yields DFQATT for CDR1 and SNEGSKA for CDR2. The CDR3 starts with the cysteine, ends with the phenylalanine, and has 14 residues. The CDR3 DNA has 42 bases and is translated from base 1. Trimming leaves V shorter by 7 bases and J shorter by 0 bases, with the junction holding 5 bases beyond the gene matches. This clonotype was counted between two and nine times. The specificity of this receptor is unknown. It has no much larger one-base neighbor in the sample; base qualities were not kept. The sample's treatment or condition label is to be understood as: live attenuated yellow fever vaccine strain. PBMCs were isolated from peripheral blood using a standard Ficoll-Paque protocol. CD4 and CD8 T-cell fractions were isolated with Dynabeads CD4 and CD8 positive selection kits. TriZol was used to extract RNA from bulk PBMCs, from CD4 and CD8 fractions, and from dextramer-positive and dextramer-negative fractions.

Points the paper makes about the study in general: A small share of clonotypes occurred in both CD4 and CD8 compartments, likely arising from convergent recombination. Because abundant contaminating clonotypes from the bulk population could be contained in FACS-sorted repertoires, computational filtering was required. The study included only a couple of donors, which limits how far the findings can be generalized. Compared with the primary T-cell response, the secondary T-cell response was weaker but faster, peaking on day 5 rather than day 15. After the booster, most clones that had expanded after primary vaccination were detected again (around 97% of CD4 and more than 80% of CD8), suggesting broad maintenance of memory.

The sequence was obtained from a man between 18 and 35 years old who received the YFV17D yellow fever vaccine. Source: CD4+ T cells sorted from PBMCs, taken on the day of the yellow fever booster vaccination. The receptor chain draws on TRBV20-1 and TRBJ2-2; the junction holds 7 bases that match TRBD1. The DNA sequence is TGCAGTGTCCAGGGGGTTTCGAACACCGGGGAGCTGTTTTTT. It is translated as CSVQGVSNTGELFF.